This record covers a single TCR beta chain. These data belong to a study of blood T cell repertoires in COVID-19. Repertoires were generated with immunoSEQ multiplex PCR, while TCRdb's copy carries only in-frame clones and drops some. The repertoire holds some 110,000 clones, around 80% seen once, with less than 9% in the top ten. With 4 bases clipped from V and 6 bases from J, the junction kept 5 bases outside the gene matches. This CDR3 spans 15 amino acids. Germline V CDR1 and CDR2: SGHNT, YYREEE (reference sequence). This chain links TRBV5-4 with TRBJ2-1, with 12 bases identical to TRBD2. Material for sequencing was peripheral blood. The source of this sequence is a man in his sixties or seventies with active or convalescent COVID-19. The CDR3 loop reads CASSPSGGAFNEQFF. The CDR3 nucleotides read TGTGCCAGCAGCCCTAGCGGGGGGGCCTTCAATGAGCAGTTCTTC.